The sequence of this T cell receptor beta chain was determined in a study of T cell changes during pregnancy in multiple sclerosis. The CDR3 is 14 amino acids. Deletions cut 7 bases from V and 2 bases from J, with 15 bases between. Germline values: CDR1 MNHEY, CDR2 SVGAGI. Method: immunoSEQ multiplex PCR; TCRdb's copy keeps in-frame clones and lacks some. The profile shows about 23,000 clones, 85% of them singletons. This clonotype was obtained from a female donor with multiple sclerosis, enrolled in a pregnancy study. The chain is built from TRBV6-5 and TRBJ2-7; TRBD2 might be the D (5 bases). Sequencing was performed on CD8+ T cells from peripheral blood mononuclear cells, taken before pregnancy. CDR3 sequence: CASTEDLTAYEQYF. In DNA, the CDR3 is TGTGCCAGCACGGAGGATCTCACCGCCTACGAGCAGTACTTC.